This TCR beta chain was sequenced in a study of tumor-infiltrating lymphocytes in primary liver carcinoma. In the study overall: Subjects consisted of male and female patients aged 30 to 69 years.

The template, approximately 500 ng total RNA, yielded TCR beta cDNA made with a constant-region primer. Sequencing libraries for TCR beta derived from three nested multiplex PCR rounds that used slightly modified ARM-PCR. With TRBV1-TRBV30 forward primers and a C-beta reverse primer, the first two PCR rounds were run for approximately 9 cycles each. TCRdb processed the multiplex PCR reads anew with MiXCR; each CDR3 protein has one entry. In the table there are about 300,000 distinct CDR3 sequences, about 62% of which are singletons. This clonotype was recorded a few times. CDR3 size: 13 residues. The V end was cut by 0 bases, the J end by 4 bases, with 6 bases between. The germline CDR1 and CDR2 sequences are MNHEY and SVGAGI. Germline DNA was extracted too, while blood RNA derived from unsorted whole blood.

The rearrangement links TRBV6-5 to TRBJ1-1; D is ambiguous. The sequence was collected from a man in his forties with primary liver carcinoma and hepatitis B virus infection. Sequenced input: peripheral blood. CDR3 residues: CASSYSRSTEAFF. CDR3 DNA sequence: TGTGCCAGCAGTTACTCGAGAAGCACTGAAGCTTTCTTT.